One and the same sample provided the 14 T cell receptor beta chains below, sequenced in a study of blood T cell repertoires in COVID-19. TCRdb keeps only in-frame clones here, not all; method: immunoSEQ multiplex PCR. The table has under 250,000 clones, more than 70% seen once. The sequencing sample was made of peripheral blood. The receptors stem from a woman aged 30 to 39 with COVID-19, enrolled during active disease.

This chain joins TRBV4-3 and TRBJ2-3, with 8 nucleotides matching TRBD2. This CDR3 is 16 amino acids long. V shed 4 bases, J shed 0 bases, and the junction held 6 bases outside the gene matches. Per the germline V gene, CDR1 is LGHNA and CDR2 is YSLEER. Here the CDR3 reads CASSLDASGSTDTQYF. In DNA form, the CDR3 reads TGCGCCAGCAGCCTCGATGCTAGCGGGAGCACAGATACGCAGTATTTT.

CDR3 protein: CASSPRGLAADTQYF. The CDR3 DNA is TGTGCCAGTTCCCCACGCGGACTAGCAGCGGATACGCAGTATTTT. The chain joins TRBV11-2 to TRBJ2-3; 8 bases line up with TRBD2. Trimming at V came to 9 bases and at J to 6 bases, leaving 14 bases not matched to a gene. This CDR3 spans 15 amino acids. Looked up from germline, CDR1 is SGHAT and CDR2 is FQNNGV.

The genes are TRBV5-4 and TRBJ1-2, with 8 bases lining up with TRBD1. Germline CDR1 SGHNT, CDR2 YYREEE (reference sequence). The ends lost 2 bases at V and 4 bases at J; junction bases unmatched: 1. This CDR3 comprises 13 residues. The CDR3 loop reads CASSFDRGYGYTF. The CDR3 DNA is TGTGCCAGCAGCTTTGACAGGGGCTATGGCTACACCTTC.

The chain uses TRBV29-1 and TRBJ2-7; TRBD1 matches 11 bases. The CDR3 consists of 12 residues. With 4 bases clipped from V and 5 bases from J, the junction kept 1 base outside the gene matches. The germline CDR1 and CDR2 sequences are SQVTM and ANQGSEA. CDR3 nucleotide sequence: TGCAGCGTTGCGGGACAGGGGGACGAGCAGTACTTC. Translated, it gives CSVAGQGDEQYF.

The rearrangement joins TRBV2 to TRBJ2-6, with D possibly TRBD1 on 6 matching bases. Trimming took 4 bases from V and 0 from J, leaving 10 bases between them. The CDR3 is 16 residues long. Germline V lookup: CDR1 SNHLY, CDR2 FYNNEI. CDR3 region: CASSARGDSGANVLTF. The CDR3 DNA follows: TGTGCCAGCAGTGCCAGGGGTGACTCTGGGGCCAACGTCCTGACTTTC. The full variable domain, completed using reference TRBV2 and TRBJ2-6, is EPEVTQTPSHQVTQMGQEVILRCVPISNHLYFYWYRQILGQKVEFLVSFYNNEISEKSEIFDDQFSVERPDGSNFTLKIRSTKLEDSAMYFCASSARGDSGANVLTFGAGSRLTVL.

The chain employs TRBV5-4 and TRBJ2-3, with a tentative D call TRBD2 (6 bases). The CDR3 spans 16 residues. V was shortened by 4 bases and J by 0 bases, with 15 bases between the two germline ends. Looked up from germline, CDR1 is SGHNT and CDR2 is YYREEE (reference sequence). CDR3 region: CASSPGGESSTDTQYF. CDR3 coding DNA: TGTGCCAGCAGCCCCGGGGGAGAGTCGAGCACAGATACGCAGTATTTT.

This sequence joins TRBV7-2 and TRBJ2-3, with 9 nucleotides matching TRBD2. Germline V gives CDR1 SGHTA, CDR2 FQGNSA. With 3 bases clipped from V and 2 bases from J, the junction kept 3 bases outside the gene matches. The CDR3 length is 15 residues. CDR3 residues: CASSFGGGATDTQYF. In DNA, the CDR3 is TGTGCCAGCAGCTTTGGCGGGGGGGCCACAGATACGCAGTATTTT.

This rearrangement joins TRBV9 to TRBJ2-1; weak D call: TRBD2 (5 bases). The CDR3 contains 12 residues. V dropped 0 bases and J dropped 8 bases, with 6 bases sitting between them. Germline CDR1 reads SGDLS; CDR2 reads YYNGEE. CDR3 in amino acids: CASSVVGDEQFF. CDR3 sequence (DNA): TGTGCCAGCAGCGTAGTCGGGGATGAGCAGTTCTTC.

The rearrangement uses TRBV28 and TRBJ2-7, with 7 bases matching TRBD1. Germline V lookup: CDR1 MDHEN, CDR2 SYDVKM. V trimming: 6 bases; J trimming: 4 bases; junction bases outside the gene matches: 12. CDR3 length equals 15 residues. The CDR3, as DNA: TGTGCCAGCAGCTCCCCCACAGGGGATCGGTACGAGCAGTACTTC. Encoded protein: CASSSPTGDRYEQYF. Combining the CDR3 with reference TRBV28 and TRBJ2-7 gives the whole variable domain DVKVTQSSRYLVKRTGEKVFLECVQDMDHENMFWYRQDPGLGLRLIYFSYDVKMKEKGDIPEGYSVSREKKERFSLILESASTNQTSMYLCASSSPTGDRYEQYFGPGTRLTVT.

This clone was observed a handful of times. This sequence joins TRBV29-1 and TRBJ2-7, with TRBD2 as a possible D gene (6 bases). Trimming stripped 4 bases from V and 3 bases from J, with 10 bases between. CDR3 length equals 12 residues. Germline values: CDR1 SQVTM, CDR2 ANQGSEA. In DNA form, the CDR3 reads TGCAGCGTTGCGGGGACTCTCTACGAGCAGTACTTC. Protein: CSVAGTLYEQYF.

V gene TRBV5-1 combines with J gene TRBJ2-5, with D possibly TRBD1 on 6 matching bases. The germline V gene encodes CDR1 SGHRS and CDR2 YFSETQ. The V end was cut by 4 bases, the J end by 1 base, with 11 bases between. This CDR3 has 14 residues. This CDR3 reads CASSRRTVQETQYF. Written as DNA, the CDR3 is TGCGCCAGCAGCCGACGGACAGTCCAAGAGACCCAGTACTTC.

This clone was observed once. J is TRBJ2-5 and V is TRBV3-1 (or the pseudogene TRBV3-2), with 7 bases identical to TRBD1. V lost 0 bases, J lost 5 bases, and 6 bases stayed unmatched. The germline V gene has CDR1 LGHDT and CDR2 YNNKEL (reference sequence). This CDR3 has 15 residues. In DNA form, the CDR3 reads TGTGCCAGCAGCCAAGATGTAGGGGGCAGGGAGACCCAGTACTTC. Residues: CASSQDVGGRETQYF.

The rearrangement joins TRBV6-5 to TRBJ1-1; TRBD1 might be the D (6 bases). Per germline, CDR1 MNHEY and CDR2 SVGAGI. The CDR3 runs to 14 residues. V lost 2 bases to trimming and J lost 6 bases, with 13 bases between them. The CDR3 region is CASSYGQTRAEAFF. As DNA, the CDR3 is TGTGCCAGCAGTTACGGACAGACACGCGCTGAAGCTTTCTTT.

A single count supports this clone. CDR3 nucleotide sequence: TGTGCCAGTAACTCAAGGGGGGGCGGTTGGGATCAGCCCCAGCATTTT. Its translation is CASNSRGGGWDQPQHF. The chain employs TRBV19 and TRBJ1-5, with D possibly matching TRBD1 (6 bases). Germline CDR1 reads LNHDA; CDR2 reads SQIVND (reference sequence). The V and J ends lost 7 bases and 5 bases respectively, with 21 bases between them. CDR3 length equals 16 residues.